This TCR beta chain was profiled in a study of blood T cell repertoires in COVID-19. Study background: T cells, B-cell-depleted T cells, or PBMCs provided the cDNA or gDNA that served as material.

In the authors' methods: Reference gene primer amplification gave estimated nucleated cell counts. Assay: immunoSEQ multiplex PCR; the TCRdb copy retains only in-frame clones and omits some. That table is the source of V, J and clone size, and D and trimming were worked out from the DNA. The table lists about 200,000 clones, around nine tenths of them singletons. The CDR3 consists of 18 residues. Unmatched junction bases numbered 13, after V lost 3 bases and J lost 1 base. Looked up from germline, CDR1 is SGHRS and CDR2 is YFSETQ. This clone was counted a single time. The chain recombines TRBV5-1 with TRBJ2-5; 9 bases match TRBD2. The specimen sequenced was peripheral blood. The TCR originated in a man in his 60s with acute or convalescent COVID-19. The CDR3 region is CASSSKRGAEASQETQYF. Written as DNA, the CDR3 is TGCGCCAGCAGCTCAAAGCGGGGGGCCGAGGCCTCCCAAGAGACCCAGTACTTC. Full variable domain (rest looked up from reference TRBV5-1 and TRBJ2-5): KAGVTQTPRYLIKTRGQQVTLSCSPISGHRSVSWYQQTPGQGLQFLFEYFSETQRNKGNFPGRFSGRQFSNSRSEMNVSTLELGDSALYLCASSSKRGAEASQETQYFGPGTRLLVL.